A few counts support the clone carrying this TCR beta chain. Original handling: Amplifying reference gene primers gave estimates of nucleated cell counts. Clones were sequenced by immunoSEQ multiplex PCR, and TCRdb holds only the in-frame ones, with some missing. V and J calls and clone size follow that table, whereas D and trimming were derived from the DNA. The table has 180,000 or so clones, roughly 80% seen once; the top ten hold 11%. The CDR3 loop spans 14 amino acids. Between the trimmed V and J ends, which lost 10 bases and 1 base, there was a span of 16 bases. The germline V gene encodes CDR1 SNHLY and CDR2 FYNNEI. The data derive from a study of blood T cell repertoires in COVID-19.

Material: peripheral blood. The origin of this receptor is a woman between 35 and 50 years old with COVID-19, enrolled during active disease. This chain connects TRBV2 to TRBJ1-1; weak D call: TRBD1 (5 bases). The CDR3 loop is CATKLMTENTEAFF. CDR3 nucleotides: TGTGCCACCAAGCTAATGACAGAGAACACTGAAGCTTTCTTT. The full variable domain, its missing parts supplied by reference TRBV2 and TRBJ1-1, is EPEVTQTPSHQVTQMGQEVILRCVPISNHLYFYWYRQILGQKVEFLVSFYNNEISEKSEIFDDQFSVERPDGSNFTLKIRSTKLEDSAMYFCATKLMTENTEAFFGQGTRLTVV.